The 20 T cell receptor beta chains presented below share a single source sample, sequenced in a study of blood T cell repertoires in COVID-19. Here immunoSEQ multiplex PCR was the method, and the copy in TCRdb shows in-frame clones only, minus some. Of 270,000 or so clones listed, about four fifths are singletons. Sequencing was carried out using peripheral blood. These receptors all stem from a woman in her late teens or twenties with acute or convalescent COVID-19.

The chain joins TRBV5-1 to TRBJ2-1, with a tentative D call TRBD2 (5 bases). Trimming removed 0 bases from V and 0 bases from J, with 7 bases in between. This CDR3 is 15 amino acids long. Germline V gene lookup returns CDR1 SGHRS and CDR2 YFSETQ. For the CDR3, the DNA is TGCGCCAGCAGCTTGGACGGGAACTCCTACAATGAGCAGTTCTTC. This gives the protein CASSLDGNSYNEQFF.

This clone showed up just once. In DNA form, the CDR3 reads TGCGCCAGCAGCTTGGGTTGGGGTGACAGGGACCCCTACAATGAGCAGTTCTTC. Residues: CASSLGWGDRDPYNEQFF. The chain links TRBV5-1 to TRBJ2-1; TRBD1 aligns across 7 bases. The V segment lost 0 bases and the J segment 2 bases; nucleotides outside the gene matches: 11. The germline V gene encodes CDR1 SGHRS and CDR2 YFSETQ. The CDR3 extends over 18 amino acids.

This rearrangement joins TRBV16 to TRBJ1-2; 7 nucleotides agree with TRBD1. This CDR3 spans 13 amino acids. V shed 5 bases, J shed 5 bases, and the junction held 5 bases outside the gene matches. Germline V CDR1 and CDR2: KGHSY, FQNENV. CDR3 sequence: CASSVGTEYGYTF. In nucleotides, the CDR3 is TGTGCCAGCAGCGTCGGGACAGAGTATGGCTACACCTTC.

Notes on this clone: No conserved phenylalanine or tryptophan ends this CDR3, so it is likely a read error. No DNA is shown, since the ends of the CDR3 on it are uncertain; the CDR3 is the one TCRdb lists. This rearrangement joins TRBV4-2 to TRBJ2-7; whether TRBD2, the table's D call, matches the DNA was not checked. CDR1 and CDR2 (germline): LGHNA, YNFKEQ. The CDR3 spans 13 amino acids, including both terminal residues. The CDR3 protein is CASSQERTSRETG.

A single count supports this clone. V gene TRBV5-1 combines with J gene TRBJ2-2, with 7 bases matching TRBD2. The CDR3 has 16 amino acids. The V segment lost 3 bases and the J segment 7 bases; nucleotides outside the gene matches: 12. Germline CDR1 is SGHRS and CDR2 is YFSETQ. In DNA form, the CDR3 reads TGCGCCAGCAGCTGGGAGGGTCCTTTTGGGATCGGGGAGCTGTTTTTT. Its translation is CASSWEGPFGIGELFF.

The rearrangement uses TRBV7-6 and TRBJ1-3; 7 nucleotides agree with TRBD1. Germline-derived CDR1 and CDR2 are SGHVS and FNYEAQ. J was trimmed by 2 bases and V by 5 bases; bases with no gene match: 9. This CDR3 contains 16 residues. The CDR3 DNA reads as TGTGCCAGCAGCCCAACGGAAGGGGGCGCTGGAAACACCATATATTTT. Translated: CASSPTEGGAGNTIYF.

This clone was seen at least ten times. This sequence joins TRBV7-9 and TRBJ2-7, with 8 nucleotides matching TRBD2. V was pared by 1 base and J by 2 bases, with 7 bases of the junction left unmatched. Germline V lookup: CDR1 SEHNR, CDR2 FQNEAQ (reference sequence). This CDR3 has 16 residues. In DNA form, the CDR3 reads TGTGCCAGCAGCTTAGATCTTGGACTAGCCACCTACGAGCAGTACTTC. Translated, it gives CASSLDLGLATYEQYF.

V gene TRBV5-1 combines with J gene TRBJ2-7; a weak D match, TRBD1 (6 bases). This CDR3 region has 13 residues. Trimming left V 4 bases short and J 4 bases short, with 12 bases between. The germline gives CDR1 SGHRS, CDR2 YFSETQ. CDR3 region: CASSPSTGYEQYF. The DNA of the CDR3 is TGCGCCAGCAGCCCGTCGACAGGTTACGAGCAGTACTTC. The variable domain in full, with the rest retrieved from reference TRBV5-1 and TRBJ2-7, is KAGVTQTPRYLIKTRGQQVTLSCSPISGHRSVSWYQQTPGQGLQFLFEYFSETQRNKGNFPGRFSGRQFSNSRSEMNVSTLELGDSALYLCASSPSTGYEQYFGPGTRLTVT.

V is TRBV19 and J is TRBJ1-1; weak D call: TRBD1 (5 bases). The germline CDR1 and CDR2 sequences are LNHDA and SQIVND (reference sequence). The CDR3 consists of 16 residues. The ends were cut back, 3 bases at V and 1 base at J, with 15 bases in the middle. CDR3 protein: CASSITPTEKNTEAFF. The DNA of the CDR3 is TGTGCCAGTAGTATCACGCCGACAGAGAAGAACACTGAAGCTTTCTTT.

The gene calls are TRBV7-9 and TRBJ2-3; 7 bases map to TRBD1. Germline trimming cut 1 base from V and 3 bases from J; bases unmatched to any gene: 7. The CDR3 spans 16 residues. The germline gives CDR1 SEHNR, CDR2 FQNEAQ (reference sequence). The CDR3 protein is CASSLGVGQSTDTQYF. CDR3 DNA sequence: TGTGCCAGCAGCTTAGGAGTGGGACAGTCGACAGATACGCAGTATTTT.

The chain's CDR3 is CASGFWRGGPNTEAFF. The CDR3 bases are TGTGCTAGTGGTTTCTGGCGGGGGGGCCCGAACACTGAAGCTTTCTTT. The gene calls are TRBV12-5 and TRBJ1-1; D possibly corresponds to TRBD1 (6 bases). The CDR3 totals 16 residues. In germline, CDR1 is LGHNT, CDR2 FRNRAP. Between the trimmed V and J ends, which lost 3 bases and 1 base, there was a span of 15 bases.

The chain links TRBV10-3 to TRBJ2-1, with 8 bases identical to TRBD1. CDR3 length equals 17 residues. The junction had 6 bases not matched to a gene; V was cut back by 2 bases and J by 0 bases. Germline-derived CDR1 and CDR2 are ENHRY and SYGVKD. The CDR3 region has the DNA TGTGCCATCAGTGAGCCCCAGGGGGCGAGCTCCTACAATGAGCAGTTCTTC. Amino acids: CAISEPQGASSYNEQFF.

This clone has at least ten counts. This chain links TRBV5-1 with TRBJ1-3; D is unclear. Germline V CDR1 and CDR2: SGHRS, YFSETQ. This CDR3 is 17 amino acids long. V was clipped by 4 bases and J by 0 bases, with 17 bases between them. The CDR3 DNA reads as TGCGCCAGCAGCCGAGGAGGGCGCGGAGACTCTGGAAACACCATATATTTT. Its translation is CASSRGGRGDSGNTIYF.

The chain joins TRBV28 to TRBJ1-4; possible D gene TRBD1, 6 bases. The V gene's germline CDR1 is MDHEN and CDR2 SYDVKM. Trimming took 4 bases from V and 0 from J, leaving 15 bases between them. The CDR3 runs 17 residues. The CDR3: CASSSGAQDSTNEKLFF. The CDR3 nucleotides read TGTGCCAGCAGTTCAGGGGCCCAAGATTCAACTAATGAAAAACTGTTTTTT.

The chain joins TRBV28 to TRBJ2-1, with D possibly TRBD2 on 5 matching bases. V lost 8 bases and J 4 bases, leaving 27 bases between the germline ends. The CDR3 totals 18 residues. Germline V lookup: CDR1 MDHEN, CDR2 SYDVKM. The CDR3 sequence: CASAKTRDHRNPYNEQFF. The CDR3 nucleotides are TGTGCCAGCGCCAAGACCCGGGATCATAGAAATCCTTACAATGAGCAGTTCTTC.

A remark on this clone: Other nucleotide sequences from this sample produce the same CDR3. This chain links TRBV18 with TRBJ1-1; D is unresolved. Germline CDR1 reads KGHSH; CDR2 reads LQKENI. The CDR3 is made up of 15 amino acids. V shed 3 bases and J shed 0 bases, with 11 bases lying between them. CDR3: CASSPGQNMNTEAFF. The CDR3 nucleotides are TGTGCCAGCTCACCGGGCCAGAACATGAACACTGAAGCTTTCTTT.

V gene TRBV18 combines with J gene TRBJ2-5; D remains ambiguous. Germline V lookup: CDR1 KGHSH, CDR2 LQKENI. This CDR3 spans 13 amino acids. Trimming removed 10 bases from V and 0 bases from J, with 12 bases in between. The CDR3 nucleotides read TGTGCCACCAAAAACAGAAACCAAGAGACCCAGTACTTC. It encodes CATKNRNQETQYF.

The chain links TRBV7-3 to TRBJ2-1; D ambiguous. Between the trimmed V and J ends, which lost 5 bases and 9 bases, there was a span of 11 bases. CDR1 and CDR2 (germline): SGHTA, FQGTGA. The CDR3 has 12 amino acids. CDR3 protein: CASSQRYGEQFF. As DNA, the CDR3 is TGTGCCAGCAGCCAGCGATACGGTGAGCAGTTCTTC.

This chain joins TRBV28 and TRBJ2-1; 14 bases line up with TRBD2. Germline CDR1 MDHEN, CDR2 SYDVKM. The CDR3 loop spans 16 amino acids. With V trimmed by 6 bases and J by 2 bases, 3 bases remained unmatched. CDR3 sequence: CASSLGLAGAYNEQFF. The CDR3 nucleotides are TGTGCCAGCAGCCTGGGACTAGCGGGAGCCTACAATGAGCAGTTCTTC. Full variable domain (missing parts from reference TRBV28 and TRBJ2-1): DVKVTQSSRYLVKRTGEKVFLECVQDMDHENMFWYRQDPGLGLRLIYFSYDVKMKEKGDIPEGYSVSREKKERFSLILESASTNQTSMYLCASSLGLAGAYNEQFFGPGTRLTVL.

This sequence joins TRBV18 and TRBJ2-1; 11 bases are a match to TRBD2. This CDR3 has 14 residues. Trimming at V came to 5 bases and at J to 9 bases, leaving 6 bases not matched to a gene. Germline V gene sequence: CDR1 KGHSH, CDR2 LQKENI. The CDR3 DNA sequence: TGTGCCAGCTCATCGGGACTAGCGGCTAGTGAGCAGTTCTTC. It codes for CASSSGLAASEQFF.